This T cell receptor beta chain is from a study of read filtering for tumor transcriptome and immune sequencing. Molecular barcoded adaptors covering alpha/delta and beta/gamma chains were used on approximately 400 ng RNA. Using its own MiXCR run on the reads, TCRdb lists one record per CDR3 protein. Of approximately 90,000 distinct CDR3 sequences in the sample, roughly 12% were seen once. This CDR3 has 17 residues. Germline V gene data show CDR1 as SGHTA and CDR2 as FQGNSA. V was clipped by 1 base and J by 0 bases, with 13 bases between them. General study findings and limits: In IR-seq, single-read clonotypes were around 85% of clonotypes but around 3.5% of reads. IR-seq and RNA-seq agreed better without single-read clonotypes.

This clonotype was detected ten times or more. Its cognate antigen is unknown. Sampling of bone marrow took place during active disease in every patient. The J gene is TRBJ2-1, the V gene TRBV7-2; tentative D call: TRBD2 (6 bases). The sequenced sample consisted of a population of CD138-negative cells sorted from bone marrow. The receptor comes from a donor at least 40 years old with multiple myeloma. This CDR3 is CASSLEAGSGSYNEQFF. The CDR3 DNA reads TGTGCCAGCAGCTTAGAGGCAGGTAGCGGCTCCTACAATGAGCAGTTCTTC.